This T cell receptor beta chain comes out of a study of blood T cell repertoires in COVID-19. About the study: Sources were T cells, B-cell-depleted T cells, or PBMCs; the material itself was cDNA or gDNA.

In its sample, this clone was seen once. Germline V lookup: CDR1 SGHDT, CDR2 YYEEEE. V dropped 4 bases and J dropped 5; count of bases not matched to a gene: 9. CDR3 length: 16 amino acids. In the original processing: Amplified reference gene primers provided the basis for estimating nucleated cell counts. Assay used: immunoSEQ multiplex PCR; TCRdb lists only in-frame clones, some missing. V, J and clone size are taken as reported in that table, and D and trimming were inferred from the DNA itself. This repertoire shows about 55,000 clones, around 80% found once; its top ten account for more than 13%.

The chain couples TRBV5-6 to TRBJ1-6; 7 positions match TRBD1. The material sequenced was peripheral blood. The clonotype originates from a human donor in a cohort sampled during active COVID-19. The CDR3: CASSLPTGKNNSPLHF. The CDR3 DNA reads as TGTGCCAGCAGCCTCCCGACAGGGAAGAATAATTCACCCCTCCACTTT.